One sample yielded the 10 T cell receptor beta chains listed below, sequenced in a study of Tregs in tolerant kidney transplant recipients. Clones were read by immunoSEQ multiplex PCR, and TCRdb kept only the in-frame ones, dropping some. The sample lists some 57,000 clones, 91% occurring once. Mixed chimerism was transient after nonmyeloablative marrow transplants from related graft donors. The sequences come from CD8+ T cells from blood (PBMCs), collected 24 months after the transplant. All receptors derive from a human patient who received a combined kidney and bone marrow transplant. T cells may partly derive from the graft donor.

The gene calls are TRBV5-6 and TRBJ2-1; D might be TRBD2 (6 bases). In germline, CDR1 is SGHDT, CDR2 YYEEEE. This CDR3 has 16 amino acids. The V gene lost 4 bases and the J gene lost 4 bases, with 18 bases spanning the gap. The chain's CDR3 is CASSRDSPGMYNEQFF. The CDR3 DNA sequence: TGTGCCAGCAGCCGGGACTCGCCCGGGATGTACAATGAGCAGTTCTTC. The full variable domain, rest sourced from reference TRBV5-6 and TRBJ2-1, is DAGVTQSPTHLIKTRGQQVTLRCSPKSGHDTVSWYQQALGQGPQFIFQYYEEEERQRGNFPDRFSGHQFPNYSSELNVNALLLGDSALYLCASSRDSPGMYNEQFFGPGTRLTVL.

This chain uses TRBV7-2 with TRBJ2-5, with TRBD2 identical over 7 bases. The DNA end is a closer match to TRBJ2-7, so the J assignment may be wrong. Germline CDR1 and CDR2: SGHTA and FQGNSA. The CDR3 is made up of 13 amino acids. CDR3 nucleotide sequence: TGTGCCAGCAGATCGACTAGCCACTACGAGCAGTACTTC. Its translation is CASRSTSHYEQYF.

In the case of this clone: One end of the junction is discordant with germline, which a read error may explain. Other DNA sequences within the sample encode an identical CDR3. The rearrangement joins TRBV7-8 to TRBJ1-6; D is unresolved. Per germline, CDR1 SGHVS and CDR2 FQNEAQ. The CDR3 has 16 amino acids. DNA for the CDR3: TGTGCCAGCAGCTTAGCCTCTCTGGGAGGTAATTCCCCCCTCCACTTT. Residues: CASSLASLGGNSPLHF.

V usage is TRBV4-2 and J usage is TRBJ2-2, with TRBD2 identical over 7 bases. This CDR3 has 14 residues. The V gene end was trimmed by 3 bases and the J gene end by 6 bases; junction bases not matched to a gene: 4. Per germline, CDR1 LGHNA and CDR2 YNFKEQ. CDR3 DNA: TGTGCCAGCAGCCACCCCGGGGGGTCCGGGGAGCTGTTTTTT. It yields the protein CASSHPGGSGELFF.

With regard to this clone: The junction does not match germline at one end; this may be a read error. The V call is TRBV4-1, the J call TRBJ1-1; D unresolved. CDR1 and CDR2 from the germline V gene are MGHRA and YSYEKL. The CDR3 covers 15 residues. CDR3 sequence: CASSQEAGGLAEAFF. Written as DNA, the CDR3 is TGTGCCAGCAGCCAAGAGGCCGGAGGGTTGGCTGAAGCTTTCTTT.

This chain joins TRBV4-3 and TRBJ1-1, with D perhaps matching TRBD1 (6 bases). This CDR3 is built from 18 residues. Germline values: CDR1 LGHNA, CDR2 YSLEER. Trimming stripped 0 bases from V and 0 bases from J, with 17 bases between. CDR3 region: CASSQEPPQGTMNTEAFF. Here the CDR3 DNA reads TGCGCCAGCAGCCAAGAACCGCCCCAGGGGACCATGAACACTGAAGCTTTCTTT.

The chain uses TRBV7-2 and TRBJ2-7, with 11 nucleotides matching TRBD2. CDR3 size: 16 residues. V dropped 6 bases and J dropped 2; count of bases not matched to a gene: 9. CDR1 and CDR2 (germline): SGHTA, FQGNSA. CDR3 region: CASSWVGTSGTYEQYF. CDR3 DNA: TGTGCCAGCAGTTGGGTCGGGACTAGCGGCACCTACGAGCAGTACTTC.

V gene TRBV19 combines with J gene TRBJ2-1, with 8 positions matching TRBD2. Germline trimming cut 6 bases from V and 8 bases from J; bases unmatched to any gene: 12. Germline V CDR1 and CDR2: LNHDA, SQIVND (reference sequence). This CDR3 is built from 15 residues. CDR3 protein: CASRRGTRGLDEQFF. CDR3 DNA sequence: TGTGCCAGTAGGCGCGGGACTAGAGGTTTGGATGAGCAGTTCTTC. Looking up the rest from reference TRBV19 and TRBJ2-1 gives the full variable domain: DGGITQSPKYLFRKEGQNVTLSCEQNLNHDAMYWYRQDPGQGLRLIYYSQIVNDFQKGDIAEGYSVSREKKESFPLTVTSAQKNPTAFYLCASRRGTRGLDEQFFGPGTRLTVL.

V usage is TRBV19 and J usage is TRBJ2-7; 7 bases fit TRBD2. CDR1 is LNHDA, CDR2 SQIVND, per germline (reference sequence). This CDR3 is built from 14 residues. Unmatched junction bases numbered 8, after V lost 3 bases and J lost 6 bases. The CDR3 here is CASSMGGSMGEQYF. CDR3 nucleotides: TGTGCCAGTAGTATGGGAGGGTCAATGGGCGAGCAGTACTTC.

CDR3 region: CASSLVGSWQYEQYF. CDR3 sequence (DNA): TGCGCCAGCAGCTTGGTTGGGAGTTGGCAATACGAGCAGTACTTC. J is TRBJ2-7 and V is TRBV5-1; tentatively, D is TRBD2 (5 bases). Germline V gives CDR1 SGHRS, CDR2 YFSETQ. Trimming cost V 0 bases and J 4 bases, with 14 bases left between them. This CDR3 contains 15 residues.